This passage covers 17 T cell receptor beta chains from one sample sequenced in a study of cytomegalovirus exposure and HLA in healthy donors. The PCR employed 60 Vbeta primers together with 13 Jbeta primers. Data came from immunoSEQ multiplex PCR; TCRdb stores just in-frame clones and leaves some out. The table lists 150,000 to 200,000 clones, around nine tenths of them singletons. Sequencing used PBMCs. The receptors stem from a woman aged 18-29 years in good health and CMV-seronegative.

This chain connects TRBV5-1 to TRBJ2-3; D might be TRBD1 (5 bases). Trimming pared 4 bases from V and 1 base from J, leaving 10 bases between. Germline V lookup: CDR1 SGHRS, CDR2 YFSETQ. This CDR3 contains 14 residues. CDR3 bases: TGCGCCAGCAGCATAGAGACAGGCACAGATACGCAGTATTTT. Encoded protein: CASSIETGTDTQYF.

The V and J genes are TRBV6-6 and TRBJ2-7; D perhaps matches TRBD2 (6 bases). The CDR3 has 12 residues. Trimming removed 5 bases at V and 5 bases at J, with 10 bases between. The V gene's germline CDR1 is MNHNY and CDR2 SVGAGI (reference sequence). The CDR3: CASSRGMNEQYF. The CDR3 DNA is TGTGCCAGCAGTCGCGGGATGAACGAGCAGTACTTC.

V is TRBV29-1 and J is TRBJ2-5; 11 nucleotides match TRBD2. In germline, CDR1 is SQVTM, CDR2 ANQGSEA. J gave up 2 bases and V 7 bases, and 3 bases lay outside the gene matches. The CDR3 contains 13 residues. The CDR3 DNA is TGCAGCGCTAGCGGGGGGCATCAAGAGACCCAGTACTTC. Its translation: CSASGGHQETQYF.

The chain has TRBV28 and TRBJ1-5; possibly TRBD1 for D (6 bases). Trimming shortened V by 2 bases and J by 4 bases, and 12 bases separated the two germline ends. This CDR3 contains 15 residues. In germline, CDR1 is MDHEN, CDR2 SYDVKM. The DNA for the CDR3 is TGTGCCAGCAGTTTAGGGGGGGCGAGGAATCAGCCCCAGCATTTT. Protein: CASSLGGARNQPQHF.

The rearrangement links TRBV7-8 to TRBJ2-7; 8 bases line up with TRBD1. Germline-derived CDR1 and CDR2 are SGHVS and FQNEAQ. V was pared by 3 bases and J by 3 bases, with 7 bases of the junction left unmatched. CDR3 size: 15 residues. CDR3 DNA sequence: TGTGCCAGCAGCTTCGCAGGGGGCGGTAACTACGAGCAGTACTTC. It translates to CASSFAGGGNYEQYF.

The chain couples TRBV30 to TRBJ2-5, with 10 bases fitting TRBD1. Gene TRBJ2-7 matches the end of the DNA better, so the J call may be wrong. The germline V gene encodes CDR1 GTSNPN and CDR2 SVGIG (reference sequence). CDR3 length: 13 amino acids. The CDR3 nucleotides read TGTGCCCAACAGGGACAGGGGCACTACGAGCAGTACTTC. It yields the protein CAQQGQGHYEQYF.

The chain combines TRBV19 with TRBJ2-1, with 10 bases aligning to TRBD1. With 3 bases clipped from V and 6 bases from J, the junction kept 5 bases outside the gene matches. CDR3 size: 15 residues. From germline, CDR1 is LNHDA and CDR2 SQIVND (reference sequence). The chain's CDR3 is CASSIGTGVTNEQFF. CDR3 sequence (DNA): TGTGCCAGTAGTATTGGGACAGGGGTTACCAATGAGCAGTTCTTC.

In DNA, the CDR3 is TGTGCCAGCAGCGCACCCCCGCAGCGGGAGGGCCGAAATACGCAGTATTTT. This translates into CASSAPPQREGRNTQYF. The chain has TRBV9 and TRBJ2-3; 10 bases line up with TRBD2. The CDR3 has 17 amino acids. The V gene end was trimmed by 3 bases and the J gene end by 7 bases; junction bases not matched to a gene: 14. The germline V gene encodes CDR1 SGDLS and CDR2 YYNGEE. Full variable domain (outside the CDR3, taken from reference TRBV9 and TRBJ2-3): DSGVTQTPKHLITATGQRVTLRCSPRSGDLSVYWYQQSLDQGLQFLIQYYNGEERAKGNILERFSAQQFPDLHSELNLSSLELGDSALYFCASSAPPQREGRNTQYFGPGTRLTVL.

The chain links TRBV5-1 to TRBJ2-5; TRBD1 matches 12 bases. CDR3 size: 16 residues. CDR1 is SGHRS, CDR2 YFSETQ, per germline. With V trimmed by 3 bases and J by 4 bases, 7 bases remained unmatched. DNA of the CDR3: TGCGCCAGCAGCTCCGGGACAGGGGGCGGGGGAGAGACCCAGTACTTC. Translated, it gives CASSSGTGGGGETQYF. Variable domain in full (rest from reference TRBV5-1 and TRBJ2-5): KAGVTQTPRYLIKTRGQQVTLSCSPISGHRSVSWYQQTPGQGLQFLFEYFSETQRNKGNFPGRFSGRQFSNSRSEMNVSTLELGDSALYLCASSSGTGGGGETQYFGPGTRLLVL.

The chain uses TRBV10-3 and TRBJ2-1, with a possible D match to TRBD1 (6 bases). The CDR3 consists of 13 residues. The V end was cut by 3 bases, the J end by 15 bases, with 18 bases between. Looked up from germline, CDR1 is ENHRY and CDR2 is SYGVKD. The CDR3 coding sequence is TGTGCCATCAGTGATGAGGGACAATCAAGCTGGTTCTTC. It yields the protein CAISDEGQSSWFF.

V gene TRBV6-1 combines with J gene TRBJ2-1; TRBD2 matches at 8 bases. CDR3 length equals 14 residues. Germline loops: CDR1 MNHNS, CDR2 SASEGT. Unmatched junction bases numbered 8, after V lost 5 bases and J lost 8 bases. The CDR3 region is CASSPRGLGDEQFF. Here the CDR3 DNA reads TGTGCCAGCAGTCCTCGGGGACTAGGCGATGAGCAGTTCTTC.

This clone was seen a few times. The V and J genes are TRBV2 and TRBJ1-1; tentatively, D is TRBD1 (5 bases). The CDR3 is 13 residues long. Trimming cost V 7 bases and J 4 bases, with 13 bases left between them. The germline V gene encodes CDR1 SNHLY and CDR2 FYNNEI. In DNA, the CDR3 is TGTGCCAGCACGTGGGGGGAGGCCACTGAAGCTTTCTTT. It specifies CASTWGEATEAFF.

V gene TRBV28 combines with J gene TRBJ2-1; 14 positions match TRBD2. The CDR3 contains 17 residues. Germline V gene lookup returns CDR1 MDHEN and CDR2 SYDVKM. The ends lost 8 bases at V and 8 bases at J; junction bases unmatched: 14. The CDR3 spells CASSGLAGGSRRHEQFF. The CDR3 bases are TGTGCCAGCTCCGGACTAGCGGGAGGTTCCCGTCGCCATGAGCAGTTCTTC.

The genes are TRBV15 and TRBJ1-2; D unclear. Germline V CDR1 and CDR2: LNHNV, YYDKDF (reference sequence). CDR3 size: 12 residues. V was cut by 0 bases and J by 8 bases, with 7 bases left in between. Here the CDR3 reads CATSRDRRGYTF. In nucleotides, the CDR3 is TGTGCCACCAGCAGAGATCGCCGGGGCTACACCTTC.

V gene TRBV19 combines with J gene TRBJ2-7; 7 positions match TRBD2. V lost 0 bases, J lost 1 base, and 9 bases stayed unmatched. Per germline, CDR1 LNHDA and CDR2 SQIVND (reference sequence). The CDR3 has 17 residues. CDR3 in amino acids: CASSIDGEGRESYEQYF. CDR3 nucleotides: TGTGCCAGTAGTATAGACGGGGAGGGCCGAGAGTCCTACGAGCAGTACTTC.

This chain uses TRBV5-1 with TRBJ2-7; TRBD2 aligns across 11 bases. CDR1 SGHRS and CDR2 YFSETQ come from the germline V gene. The CDR3 has 15 amino acids. After removal of 5 bases from V and 6 bases from J, the junction contained 10 bases not matched to a gene. The CDR3 nucleotides are TGCGCCAGCAGTTGGAATGGGGGACTAGCGGTCGAGCAGTACTTC. As protein: CASSWNGGLAVEQYF.

This clone appeared a single time. The V call is TRBV2, the J call TRBJ2-2; D not resolved. Looked up from germline, CDR1 is SNHLY and CDR2 is FYNNEI. CDR3 length: 15 amino acids. The germline V and J ends were trimmed by 2 bases and 7 bases, with 14 bases remaining between them. The CDR3 is CASSEKLLEYGELFF. The CDR3 nucleotides read TGTGCCAGCAGTGAAAAGCTTCTCGAGTACGGGGAGCTGTTTTTT. Full variable domain (outside the CDR3, taken from reference TRBV2 and TRBJ2-2): EPEVTQTPSHQVTQMGQEVILRCVPISNHLYFYWYRQILGQKVEFLVSFYNNEISEKSEIFDDQFSVERPDGSNFTLKIRSTKLEDSAMYFCASSEKLLEYGELFFGEGSRLTVL.